This TCR beta chain was sequenced during a study of cytotoxic CD8 clonotypes in ibrutinib-treated CLL. Study information: The cohort had over nine relapsed/refractory and over 14 treatment-naive patients, fewer than 18 IGHV unmutated. Responses: some 25 partial, 2 complete; after median around 68 months, about 15 stayed remitted, 12 progressed.

Only in-frame clones appear in the TCRdb table, and some are missing; sequencing was by immunoSEQ multiplex PCR. The data contain roughly 29,000 clones, about 70% of them seen just once; the ten biggest clones take up 51%. Points on this clone: Its matching antigen is unknown.

General observations from the study: Public clonotypes were rare and shrank or held steady on treatment.

The CDR3 spans 17 residues. With V trimmed by 4 bases and J by 3 bases, 10 bases remained unmatched. CDR1 MNHEY and CDR2 SMNVEV come from the germline V gene (reference sequence). The sequence was obtained from a human donor with chronic lymphocytic leukemia. Here the sequenced sample was PBMCs, taken after 36 months of ibrutinib treatment. V gene TRBV27 combines with J gene TRBJ2-3; 10 nucleotides agree with TRBD1. CDR3: CASSYLTGGFMTDTQYF. In nucleotides, the CDR3 is TGTGCCAGCAGTTACTTGACAGGGGGCTTTATGACAGATACGCAGTATTTT.